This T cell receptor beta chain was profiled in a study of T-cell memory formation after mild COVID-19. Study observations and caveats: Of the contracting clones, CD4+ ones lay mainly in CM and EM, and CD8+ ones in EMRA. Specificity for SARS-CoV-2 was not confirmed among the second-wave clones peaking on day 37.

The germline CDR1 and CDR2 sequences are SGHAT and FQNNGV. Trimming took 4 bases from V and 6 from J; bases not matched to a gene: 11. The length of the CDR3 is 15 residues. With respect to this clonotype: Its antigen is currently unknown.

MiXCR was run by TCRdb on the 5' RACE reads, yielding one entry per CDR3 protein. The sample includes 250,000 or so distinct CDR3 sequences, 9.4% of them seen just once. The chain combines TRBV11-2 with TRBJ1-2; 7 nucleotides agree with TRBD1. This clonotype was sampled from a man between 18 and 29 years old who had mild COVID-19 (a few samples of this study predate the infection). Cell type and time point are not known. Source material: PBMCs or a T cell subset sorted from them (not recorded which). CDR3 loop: CASSSPRGQHHGYTF. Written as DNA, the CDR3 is TGTGCCAGCAGCTCGCCGAGGGGACAGCATCATGGCTACACCTTC.